The 9 T cell receptor beta chains in this list originate from one sample, sequenced in a study of cytomegalovirus exposure and HLA in healthy donors. The PCR ran on 60 Vbeta and 13 Jbeta primers. The assay was immunoSEQ multiplex PCR, and TCRdb's table has in-frame clones only and misses some. There are 280,000 or so clones in the sample; 80% to 90% occur only once, and roughly 2.1% lies in the top ten. The sequenced sample consisted of PBMCs. Source of these receptors: a woman younger than 30 in good health and CMV-seronegative.

This sequence joins TRBV7-9 and TRBJ1-2; TRBD1 is a possible D gene (5 bases). V lost 0 bases and J 2 bases, leaving 7 bases between the germline ends. The germline gives CDR1 SEHNR, CDR2 FQNEAQ (reference sequence). The CDR3 is made up of 14 amino acids. DNA of the CDR3: TGTGCCAGCAGCTTAGCGTACAGGAACTATGGCTACACCTTC. It yields the protein CASSLAYRNYGYTF.

The chain couples TRBV19 to TRBJ2-1, with 10 bases fitting TRBD2. From germline, CDR1 is LNHDA and CDR2 SQIVND (reference sequence). The CDR3 loop spans 15 amino acids. The trim removed 6 bases at V and 5 bases at J, leaving 7 bases unmatched. CDR3 nucleotide sequence: TGTGCCAGTAGCCCATTAGCGGGGGGAAACAATGAGCAGTTCTTC. Translated, it gives CASSPLAGGNNEQFF.

CDR3 loop: CASSPHDRLNSPLHF. The DNA for the CDR3 is TGTGCCAGCAGCCCACACGACAGATTGAATTCACCCCTCCACTTT. The chain couples TRBV7-9 to TRBJ1-6, with D perhaps TRBD1 (5 bases). V lost 5 bases and J lost 7, with 15 bases in between. Germline assignment: CDR1 SEHNR and CDR2 FQNEAQ (reference sequence). The CDR3 extends over 15 amino acids.

The chain recombines TRBV27 with TRBJ2-6, with a possible D match to TRBD2 (6 bases). This CDR3 comprises 17 residues. From germline, CDR1 is MNHEY and CDR2 SMNVEV (reference sequence). Trimming shortened V by 4 bases and J by 2 bases, and 15 bases separated the two germline ends. CDR3 nucleotides: TGTGCCAGCAGTTCCTATGGTCGGGAGACTGGGGCCAACGTCCTGACTTTC. This sequence encodes CASSSYGRETGANVLTF.

This chain joins TRBV9 and TRBJ2-1, with D tentatively TRBD2 (6 bases). The CDR3 spans 13 residues. V was trimmed by 0 bases and J by 6 bases, leaving 7 bases between them. CDR1 is SGDLS, CDR2 YYNGEE, per germline. The CDR3 nucleotides read TGTGCCAGCAGCGTAGGCGGGGCCAATGAGCAGTTCTTC. The encoded protein is CASSVGGANEQFF. Together with reference TRBV9 and TRBJ2-1, the CDR3 gives the full variable domain: DSGVTQTPKHLITATGQRVTLRCSPRSGDLSVYWYQQSLDQGLQFLIQYYNGEERAKGNILERFSAQQFPDLHSELNLSSLELGDSALYFCASSVGGANEQFFGPGTRLTVL.

The chain links TRBV11-3 to TRBJ2-5; tentatively, D is TRBD1 (6 bases). The germline gives CDR1 SGHNT, CDR2 YENEEA. V was pared by 3 bases and J by 0 bases, with 17 bases between. CDR3 length equals 17 residues. The CDR3 DNA follows: TGTGCCAGCAGCTTCTACAGGGTTTGGGCCCACCAAGAGACCCAGTACTTC. It encodes CASSFYRVWAHQETQYF. Drawing the rest from reference TRBV11-3 and TRBJ2-5, the complete variable domain is EAGVVQSPRYKIIEKKQPVAFWCNPISGHNTLYWYLQNLGQGPELLIRYENEEAVDDSQLPKDRFSAERLKGVDSTLKIQPAELGDSAVYLCASSFYRVWAHQETQYFGPGTRLLVL.

CDR3 residues: CASSVWGQGQFF. CDR3 in DNA: TGTGCCAGCAGTGTATGGGGACAGGGGCAGTTCTTC. V and J are TRBV2 and TRBJ2-1; 9 nucleotides align to TRBD1. Germline values: CDR1 SNHLY, CDR2 FYNNEI. After removal of 4 bases from V and 12 bases from J, the junction contained 4 bases not matched to a gene. This CDR3 has 12 residues.

The rearrangement joins TRBV15 to TRBJ2-1, with D possibly being TRBD1 (6 bases). V lost 1 base and J lost 8, with 15 bases in between. The CDR3 consists of 15 residues. Germline V CDR1 and CDR2: LNHNV, YYDKDF (reference sequence). CDR3 residues: CATSRVSSGVDEQFF. CDR3 coding DNA: TGTGCCACCAGCAGAGTATCTTCAGGGGTCGATGAGCAGTTCTTC. The full variable domain, rest sourced from reference TRBV15 and TRBJ2-1, is DAMVIQNPRYQVTQFGKPVTLSCSQTLNHNVMYWYQQKSSQAPKLLFHYYDKDFNNEADTPDNFQSRRPNTSFCFLDIRSPGLGDTAMYLCATSRVSSGVDEQFFGPGTRLTVL.

The CDR3 DNA reads TGTGCCAGCAGAGACAGGGCAGGAATTGAAAAACTGTTTTTT. It yields the protein CASRDRAGIEKLFF. This sequence joins TRBV2 and TRBJ1-4; TRBD1 matches 7 bases. The CDR3 spans 14 residues. V shed 6 bases and J 7 bases; nucleotides not matched to a gene: 8. Germline V gene sequence: CDR1 SNHLY, CDR2 FYNNEI.